This T cell receptor (beta chain) appears in the sequencing data of a study of beta chain features in type 1 diabetes. Study conclusions and caveats: Type 1 diabetes patients had VDJ junctions that carried fewer insertions and more deletions. Type 1 diabetes patients showed a moderate but significant shortening of TCRB CDR3s in all four CD4+ subsets. PCR might favor shorter templates, equally in patients and controls.

The entirety of the isolated RNA underwent reverse transcription, so expressed TCRB transcripts were sequenced. Only in-frame clones appear in the TCRdb table, and some are missing; sequencing was by immunoSEQ multiplex PCR. In the table there are 300,000 or so clones, around 9% of which are singletons. Sorting that relied on CD45RO/CCR7/CD25/CD127/CD95/CD27 yielded CD4+ naive, central memory, regulatory and stem cell-like memory cells. With V trimmed by 4 bases and J by 5 bases, 8 bases remained unmatched. CDR1 and CDR2 (germline): LGHNA, YSLEER. The CDR3 runs 16 residues. A remark on this clone: Its antigen remains unidentified.

The rearrangement uses TRBV4-3 and TRBJ1-4, with TRBD1 matching over 9 bases. The TCR originated in a young man with type 1 diabetes. Material: central memory CD4+ T cells from blood. Written as DNA, the CDR3 is TGCGCCAGCAGCCCGGGGACAGGGTCGGGGAATGAAAAACTGTTTTTT. Translating it yields CASSPGTGSGNEKLFF.